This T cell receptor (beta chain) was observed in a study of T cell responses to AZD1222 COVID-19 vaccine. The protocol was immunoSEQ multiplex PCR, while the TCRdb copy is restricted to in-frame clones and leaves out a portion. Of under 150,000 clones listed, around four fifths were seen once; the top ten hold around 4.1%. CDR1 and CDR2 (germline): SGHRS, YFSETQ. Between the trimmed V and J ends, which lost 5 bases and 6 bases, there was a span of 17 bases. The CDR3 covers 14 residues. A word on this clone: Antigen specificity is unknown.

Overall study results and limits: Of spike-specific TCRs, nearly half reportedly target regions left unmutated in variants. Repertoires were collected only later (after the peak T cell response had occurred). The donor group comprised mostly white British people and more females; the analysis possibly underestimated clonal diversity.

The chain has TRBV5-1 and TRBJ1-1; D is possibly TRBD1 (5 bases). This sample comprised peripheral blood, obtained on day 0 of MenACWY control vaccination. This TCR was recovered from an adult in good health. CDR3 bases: TGCGCCAGCAGATATGAGGGGACGTTCTCTGAAGCTTTCTTT. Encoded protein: CASRYEGTFSEAFF. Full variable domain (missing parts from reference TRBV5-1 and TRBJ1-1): KAGVTQTPRYLIKTRGQQVTLSCSPISGHRSVSWYQQTPGQGLQFLFEYFSETQRNKGNFPGRFSGRQFSNSRSEMNVSTLELGDSALYLCASRYEGTFSEAFFGQGTRLTVV.